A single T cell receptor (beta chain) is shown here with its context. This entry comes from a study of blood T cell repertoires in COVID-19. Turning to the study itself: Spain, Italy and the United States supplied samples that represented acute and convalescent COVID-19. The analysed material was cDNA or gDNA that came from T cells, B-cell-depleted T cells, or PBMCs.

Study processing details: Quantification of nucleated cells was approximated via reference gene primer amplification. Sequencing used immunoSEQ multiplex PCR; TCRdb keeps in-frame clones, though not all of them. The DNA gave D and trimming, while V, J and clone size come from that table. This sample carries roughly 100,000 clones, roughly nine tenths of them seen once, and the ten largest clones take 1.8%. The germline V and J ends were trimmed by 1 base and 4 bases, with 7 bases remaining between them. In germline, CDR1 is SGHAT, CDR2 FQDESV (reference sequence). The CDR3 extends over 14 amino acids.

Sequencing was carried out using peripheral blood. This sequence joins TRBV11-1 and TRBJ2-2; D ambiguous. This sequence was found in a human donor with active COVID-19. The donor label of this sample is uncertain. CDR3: CASSLGGGTGELFF. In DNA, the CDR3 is TGTGCCAGCAGCTTAGGAGGCGGCACCGGGGAGCTGTTTTTT. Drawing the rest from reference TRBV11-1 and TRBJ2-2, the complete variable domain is EAEVAQSPRYKITEKSQAVAFWCDPISGHATLYWYRQILGQGPELLVQFQDESVVDDSQLPKDRFSAERLKGVDSTLKIQPAELGDSAMYLCASSLGGGTGELFFGEGSRLTVL.